This entry lists 32 T cell receptor beta chains sequenced from one sample in a study of blood T cells in healthy people across ages. Alongside a J-beta primer mix, a sample-barcoded 5' primer served in a second PCR lasting about 7 to 11 cycles. TCRdb recomputed calls from the 5' RACE reads with MiXCR, one row per CDR3 protein. The sample has 1.8 million or so distinct CDR3 sequences; around 42% are singletons. Sequencing was carried out using blood. These receptors were taken from a human donor in good health.

The chain links TRBV29-1 to TRBJ2-5, with 9 positions matching TRBD1. There are 16 residues in the CDR3. Trimming removed 1 base from V and 5 bases from J; junction bases left unmatched: 11. Germline V gene sequence: CDR1 SQVTM, CDR2 ANQGSEA. CDR3 DNA: TGCAGCGTTGAAGGAGTAAGGACAGGGGAAGGGGAGACCCAGTACTTC. Protein: CSVEGVRTGEGETQYF.

The chain couples TRBV6-2 or TRBV6-3 to TRBJ2-7; 7 bases agree with TRBD1. This CDR3 region has 13 residues. Trimming removed 8 bases from V and 1 base from J; junction bases left unmatched: 5. The germline gives CDR1 MNHEY, CDR2 SVGEGT. The CDR3 DNA follows: TGTGCCAGCGGTAAACAGGGGTCCTACGAGCAGTACTTC. It yields the protein CASGKQGSYEQYF.

This clonotype was observed at least ten times. The rearrangement links TRBV6-5 to TRBJ2-6, with 7 bases lining up with TRBD1. J was trimmed by 0 bases and V by 6 bases; bases with no gene match: 5. Per germline, CDR1 MNHEY and CDR2 SVGAGI. This CDR3 comprises 16 residues. The CDR3 region is CASSPTGVSGANVLTF. The CDR3 nucleotides read TGTGCCAGCAGCCCCACAGGGGTCTCTGGGGCCAACGTCCTGACTTTC.

Points on this clonotype: The junction does not match germline at one end; this may be a read error. The chain combines TRBV20-1 with TRBJ2-1; 10 bases map to TRBD2. The CDR3 consists of 16 residues. Germline lookup yields CDR1 DFQATT and CDR2 SNEGSKA (reference sequence). The CDR3 sequence is CSARTGLAISYSEQFF. The CDR3, as DNA: TGCAGTGCTAGAACGGGACTAGCGATTTCCTACAGTGAGCAGTTCTTC.

The chain has TRBV20-1 and TRBJ2-3; 10 bases map to TRBD2. The CDR3 has 14 amino acids. Germline-derived CDR1 and CDR2 are DFQATT and SNEGSKA (reference sequence). The chain's CDR3 is CRAGLAKRTDTQYF. CDR3 in DNA: TGCAGGGCGGGACTAGCGAAACGCACAGATACGCAGTATTTT.

The gene calls are TRBV4-2 and TRBJ1-2, with TRBD1 matching 9 bases. V shed 0 bases, J shed 4 bases, and the junction held 9 bases outside the gene matches. The CDR3 is 17 residues long. CDR1 LGHNA and CDR2 YNFKEQ come from the germline V gene. CDR3 sequence (DNA): TGTGCCAGCAGCCAAGAGGGGCGGACAGGGGATGTCTATGGCTACACCTTC. The encoded protein is CASSQEGRTGDVYGYTF.

As DNA, the CDR3 is TGTGCCACCAGTGATTCAGGGGACCTTGGACTAGCGGGTTTTACGCAGTATTTT. Protein: CATSDSGDLGLAGFTQYF. The chain uses TRBV24-1 and TRBJ2-3; 11 positions agree with TRBD2. Per the germline V gene, CDR1 is KGHDR and CDR2 is SFDVKD. V gave up 2 bases and J gave up 8 bases; unmatched junction bases: 14. The CDR3 spans 18 residues.

This clonotype appeared a few times. This chain uses TRBV29-1 with TRBJ2-7; D is perhaps TRBD1 (6 bases). The DNA matches TRBJ2-5 better at its end, which makes the J call doubtful. The CDR3 has 16 amino acids. The germline V gene has CDR1 SQVTM and CDR2 ANQGSEA. CDR3 loop: CSVEDIFTGMGETQYF. The CDR3 nucleotides are TGCAGCGTTGAAGACATCTTTACAGGGATGGGGGAGACCCAGTACTTC.

Concerning this clonotype itself: Germline and junction disagree at one end, which may indicate a read error. V usage is TRBV27 and J usage is TRBJ2-3; possibly TRBD1 for D (5 bases). Germline V CDR1 and CDR2: MNHEY, SMNVEV (reference sequence). This CDR3 region has 14 residues. The CDR3 DNA reads TGTGCCAGCGGCTCTCTTCCGCTGACAGATGCGCAGTATTTT. This translates into CASGSLPLTDAQYF.

Concerning this clonotype: At one end the junction does not follow the germline gene, possibly because of a read error. The chain employs TRBV11-3 and TRBJ1-4; a possible D gene is TRBD1 (5 bases). The germline V gene has CDR1 SGHNT and CDR2 YENEEA. The CDR3 extends over 16 amino acids. The CDR3 region is CASSHGGVATNEKRFF. CDR3 DNA sequence: TGTGCCAGCAGCCACGGGGGGGTTGCAACTAATGAAAAACGGTTTTTT.

This clonotype occurred a few times. This rearrangement joins TRBV24-1 to TRBJ2-1; 7 nucleotides align to TRBD2. The CDR3 sequence is 16 residues long. The germline V gene encodes CDR1 KGHDR and CDR2 SFDVKD. Trimming removed 2 bases from V and 8 bases from J; junction bases left unmatched: 11. DNA for the CDR3: TGTGCCACCAGTGATTGGGGGGAGACTAGCAAGGATGAGCAGTTCTTC. Protein: CATSDWGETSKDEQFF.

This clonotype turned up a few times. The V call is TRBV29-1, the J call TRBJ1-3, with 7 positions matching TRBD1. The germline CDR1 and CDR2 sequences are SQVTM and ANQGSEA. This CDR3 has 13 amino acids. V lost 7 bases and J lost 0; bases outside the gene matches: 3. Written as DNA, the CDR3 is TGCAGCGCCGGGACAGACTCTGGAAACACCATATATTTT. Its translation: CSAGTDSGNTIYF.

The genes are TRBV2 and TRBJ1-5, with 7 bases fitting TRBD1. The CDR3 has 12 residues. Germline CDR1 is SNHLY and CDR2 is FYNNEI. With 3 bases clipped from V and 15 bases from J, the junction kept 8 bases outside the gene matches. This CDR3 is CASSDRDSLGHF. The CDR3 bases are TGTGCCAGCAGTGACCGGGACAGCCTCGGGCATTTT.

The rearrangement joins TRBV11-2 to TRBJ1-2, with TRBD1 as a possible D gene (6 bases). The CDR3 length is 13 residues. Germline V gives CDR1 SGHAT, CDR2 FQNNGV. Trimming stripped 5 bases from V and 4 bases from J, with 11 bases between. CDR3 in DNA: TGTGCCAGCAGCAAAGGACAGCCCTATGGCTACACCTTC. It yields the protein CASSKGQPYGYTF.

Concerning this clonotype: This clone may be a read error of a much larger clone one base away. This chain links TRBV29-1 with TRBJ2-3; D gene ambiguous. The CDR3 has 11 amino acids. Germline CDR1 and CDR2: SQVTM and ANQGSEA. Trimming took 4 bases from V and 6 from J, leaving 8 bases between them. DNA of the CDR3: TGCAGCGTTGTACCTTGGGATACGCAGTATTTT. It codes for CSVVPWDTQYF.

The chain employs TRBV11-2 and TRBJ2-7; D is unclear. Trimming left V 0 bases short and J 2 bases short, with 23 bases between. Germline CDR1 and CDR2: SGHAT and FQNNGV. CDR3 length: 19 residues. The CDR3 spells CASSLDHSTGRVLPYEQYF. In nucleotides, the CDR3 is TGTGCCAGCAGCTTAGATCACTCAACGGGTAGAGTCCTTCCCTACGAGCAGTACTTC.

The chain carries TRBV28 and TRBJ2-3; no clear D. Deletions cut 3 bases from V and 3 bases from J, with 7 bases between. The CDR3 is made up of 13 amino acids. Germline V gives CDR1 MDHEN, CDR2 SYDVKM. The CDR3, as DNA: TGTGCCAGCAGTTTTCATCGTACAGATACGCAGTATTTT. As protein: CASSFHRTDTQYF.

This clonotype showed up just a few times. The chain combines TRBV10-2 with TRBJ1-2; no clear D gene. The ends were cut back, 3 bases at V and 8 bases at J, with 16 bases in the middle. The CDR3 is 14 amino acids. The V gene's germline CDR1 is WSHSY and CDR2 SAAADI. The CDR3 region has the DNA TGCGCCAGCAGTGATGCCACCACCTCCGACGGCTACACCTTC. Translated: CASSDATTSDGYTF.

The chain joins TRBV20-1 to TRBJ1-2; no definite D call. There are 14 residues in the CDR3. Trimming took off 0 bases at V and 8 bases at J, with 16 bases between the two ends. Germline CDR1 reads DFQATT; CDR2 reads SNEGSKA (reference sequence). The CDR3 sequence is CSARDPRGDEGYTF. The CDR3 nucleotides are TGCAGTGCTAGAGATCCGCGCGGGGATGAGGGCTACACCTTC.

The V gene is TRBV12-3 or TRBV12-4, the J gene TRBJ1-1; D ambiguous. V was cut by 3 bases and J by 6 bases, with 11 bases left in between. The CDR3 consists of 13 residues. The CDR3, as DNA: TGTGCCAGCAGTTTCCGACGGGGTCCTGAAGCTTTCTTT. This encodes CASSFRRGPEAFF.

This clonotype turned up a few times. The rearrangement uses TRBV7-2 and TRBJ2-4, with 7 bases lining up with TRBD1. CDR1 SGHTA and CDR2 FQGNSA come from the germline V gene. With 3 bases clipped from V and 1 base from J, the junction kept 9 bases outside the gene matches. The length of the CDR3 is 17 residues. DNA for the CDR3: TGTGCCAGCAGCTTCAGACAGGGATTTGCTGCCAAAAACATTCAGTACTTC. Its protein is CASSFRQGFAAKNIQYF. Full variable domain (outside the CDR3, taken from reference TRBV7-2 and TRBJ2-4): GAGVSQSPSNKVTEKGKDVELRCDPISGHTALYWYRQSLGQGLEFLIYFQGNSAPDKSGLPSDRFSAERTGGSVSTLTIQRTQQEDSAVYLCASSFRQGFAAKNIQYFGAGTRLSVL.

This clonotype has just a few counts. This chain joins TRBV4-2 and TRBJ2-1, with 7 bases aligning to TRBD2. CDR3 length equals 16 residues. Germline CDR1 is LGHNA and CDR2 is YNFKEQ. V was pared by 1 base and J by 0 bases, with 3 bases of the junction left unmatched. The CDR3 region is CASSQVRTSSYNEQFF. In nucleotides, the CDR3 is TGTGCCAGCAGCCAAGTGAGGACTAGCTCCTACAATGAGCAGTTCTTC.

This clonotype was detected only a few times. The junction departs from germline at one end; a sequencing error may be responsible. The chain uses TRBV4-1 and TRBJ2-1; no reliable D call. The CDR3 is 12 amino acids. The germline V gene encodes CDR1 MGHRA and CDR2 YSYEKL. CDR3 coding DNA: TGCGCCGGCAGCCAAGAACTTGGGGAGCAGTTCTTC. It translates to CAGSQELGEQFF.

This chain connects TRBV12-3 or TRBV12-4 to TRBJ1-1; no reliable D call. The length of the CDR3 is 13 residues. Trimming took 3 bases from V and 3 from J, leaving 8 bases between them. CDR3 residues: CASSFLEDTEAFF. The DNA for the CDR3 is TGTGCCAGCAGTTTCTTAGAGGACACTGAAGCTTTCTTT.

The chain combines TRBV7-9 with TRBJ1-2; 7 positions agree with TRBD1. This CDR3 contains 15 residues. Trimming removed 8 bases from V and 1 base from J; junction bases left unmatched: 10. CDR1 and CDR2 from the germline V gene are SEHNR and FQNEAQ (reference sequence). The CDR3 DNA sequence: TGTGCCAGCCGAGGGGGGGACAGCCTTAACTATGGCTACACCTTC. Amino acid sequence: CASRGGDSLNYGYTF. Using reference TRBV7-9 and TRBJ1-2 for the parts outside the CDR3, the full variable domain is DTGVSQNPRHKITKRGQNVTFRCDPISEHNRLYWYRQTLGQGPEFLTYFQNEAQLEKSRLLSDRFSAERPKGSFSTLEIQRTEQGDSAMYLCASRGGDSLNYGYTFGSGTRLTVV.

This clonotype was detected a few times. This chain links TRBV5-5 with TRBJ2-7; the D call may be TRBD1 or TRBD2 (5 bases each). The CDR3 consists of 15 residues. Germline loops: CDR1 SGHKS, CDR2 YYEKEE (reference sequence). Trimming shortened V by 3 bases and J by 2 bases, and 15 bases separated the two germline ends. The CDR3 bases are TGTGCCAGCAGCTCGGGACCTCTACGCCCCTACGAGCAGTACTTC. Its protein product is CASSSGPLRPYEQYF.

This clonotype was detected only a few times. This rearrangement joins TRBV2 to TRBJ1-2; D not certain. Germline V CDR1 and CDR2: SNHLY, FYNNEI. The CDR3 extends over 14 amino acids. Trimming shortened V by 6 bases and J by 4 bases, and 15 bases separated the two germline ends. The CDR3 is CASRQPSNGYGYTF. CDR3 DNA sequence: TGTGCCAGCAGGCAACCATCAAATGGCTATGGCTACACCTTC.

V gene TRBV10-3 combines with J gene TRBJ2-2; 12 nucleotides match TRBD1. Germline CDR1 is ENHRY and CDR2 is SYGVKD. The CDR3 contains 18 residues. The ends lost 6 bases at V and 0 bases at J; junction bases unmatched: 8. CDR3 nucleotides: TGTGCCATCAGCGACACTGGGACAGGGGGCGCGAACACCGGGGAGCTGTTTTTT. This encodes CAISDTGTGGANTGELFF.

The chain employs TRBV29-1 and TRBJ1-2, with D maybe TRBD1 (5 bases). The germline CDR1 and CDR2 sequences are SQVTM and ANQGSEA. The CDR3 contains 14 residues. CDR3 in DNA: TGCAGTGGTTTGGTGGGTGGGACGACGCATGGCTACACCTTC. Amino acid sequence: CSGLVGGTTHGYTF.

The genes are TRBV29-1 and TRBJ2-5, with D possibly TRBD1 on 6 matching bases. Trimming left V 3 bases short and J 7 bases short, with 21 bases between. CDR3 length equals 15 residues. Germline V gives CDR1 SQVTM, CDR2 ANQGSEA. The CDR3 is CSVEETGDLRGTQYF. In DNA, the CDR3 is TGCAGCGTTGAGGAGACAGGAGATCTTAGAGGGACCCAGTACTTC.

The chain couples TRBV12-3 or TRBV12-4 to TRBJ1-5; D might be TRBD1 (6 bases). V lost 4 bases and J 8 bases, leaving 15 bases between the germline ends. The CDR3 has 14 residues. The CDR3 DNA follows: TGTGCCAGCAGTTATACAGGGTATGTCGAGCCCCAGCATTTT. Encoded protein: CASSYTGYVEPQHF.

The genes are TRBV7-2 and TRBJ2-1; 8 nucleotides match TRBD1. The CDR3 consists of 14 residues. The germline gives CDR1 SGHTA, CDR2 FQGNSA. V lost 2 bases to trimming and J lost 10 bases; unmatched junction nucleotides: 7. CDR3 in amino acids: CASSLTQGAFEQFF. CDR3 sequence (DNA): TGTGCCAGCAGCTTAACCCAGGGGGCCTTCGAGCAGTTCTTC.